The clone carrying this TCR beta chain was detected once. Its antigen is unknown. The primer mix had 60 Vbeta and 13 Jbeta primers. The repertoire was sequenced with immunoSEQ multiplex PCR; TCRdb's copy has only in-frame clones and lacks some. The sample records more than 80,000 clones, 65% to 80% being singletons. This entry belongs to a study of cytomegalovirus exposure and HLA in healthy donors. The wider study: In an earlier analysis, around 120 million unique TCR beta sequences were found from 150 million to 200 million T cells.

Study-level points and caveats: Most TCR sequences were rare, but some public TCRs occurred in many donors.

V gave up 4 bases and J gave up 3 bases, with 15 bases separating them. From germline, CDR1 is GTSNPN and CDR2 SVGIG (reference sequence). The CDR3 is made up of 14 amino acids. The rearrangement uses TRBV30 and TRBJ1-2; D is perhaps TRBD1 (5 bases). The TCR comes from a man between 60 and 70 years old in good health and CMV-seronegative. The specimen was PBMCs. The CDR3 DNA sequence: TGTGCCTGGACAAACCCGGGCAGGGACTATGGCTACACCTTC. Protein sequence: CAWTNPGRDYGYTF.